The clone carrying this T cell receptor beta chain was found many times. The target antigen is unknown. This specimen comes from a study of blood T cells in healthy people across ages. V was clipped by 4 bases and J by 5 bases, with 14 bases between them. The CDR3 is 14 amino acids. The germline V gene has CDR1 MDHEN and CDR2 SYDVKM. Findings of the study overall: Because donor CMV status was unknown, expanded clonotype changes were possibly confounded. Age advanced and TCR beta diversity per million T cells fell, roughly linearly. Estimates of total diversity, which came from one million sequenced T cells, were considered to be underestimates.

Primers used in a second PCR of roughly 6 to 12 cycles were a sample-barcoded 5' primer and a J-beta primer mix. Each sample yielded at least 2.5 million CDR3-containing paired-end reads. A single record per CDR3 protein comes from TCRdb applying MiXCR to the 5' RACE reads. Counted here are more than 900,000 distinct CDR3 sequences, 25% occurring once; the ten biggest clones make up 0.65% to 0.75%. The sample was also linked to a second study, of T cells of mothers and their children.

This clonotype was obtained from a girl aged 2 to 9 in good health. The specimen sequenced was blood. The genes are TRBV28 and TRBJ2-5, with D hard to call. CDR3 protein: CASSWSGEGETQYF. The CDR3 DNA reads TGTGCCAGCAGTTGGTCCGGAGAAGGGGAGACCCAGTACTTC.